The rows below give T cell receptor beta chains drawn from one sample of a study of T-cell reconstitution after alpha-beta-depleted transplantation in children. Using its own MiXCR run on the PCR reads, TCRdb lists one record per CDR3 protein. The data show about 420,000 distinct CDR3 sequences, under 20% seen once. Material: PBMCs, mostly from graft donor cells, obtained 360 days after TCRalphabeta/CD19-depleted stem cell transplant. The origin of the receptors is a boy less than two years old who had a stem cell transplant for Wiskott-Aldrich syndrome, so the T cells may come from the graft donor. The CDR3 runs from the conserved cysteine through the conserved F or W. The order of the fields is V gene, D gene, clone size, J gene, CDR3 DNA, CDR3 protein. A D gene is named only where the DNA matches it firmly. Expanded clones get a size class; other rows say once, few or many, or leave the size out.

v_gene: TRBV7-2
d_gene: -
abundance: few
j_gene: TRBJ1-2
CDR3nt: TGTGCCAGCAGCTTAGCCTTGTACGGCTACACCTTC
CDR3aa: CASSLALYGYTF

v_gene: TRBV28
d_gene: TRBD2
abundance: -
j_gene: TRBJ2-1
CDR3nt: TGTGCCAGCAGTTTCACCGGGACTAGCGGGAGACGTCCTTTTTACAATGAGCAGTTCTTC
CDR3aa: CASSFTGTSGRRPFYNEQFF

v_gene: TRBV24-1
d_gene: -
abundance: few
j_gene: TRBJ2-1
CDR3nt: TGTGCCACCAGTGATTTTAGGGGGGGCTTCTACAATGAGCAGTTCTTC
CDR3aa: CATSDFRGGFYNEQFF

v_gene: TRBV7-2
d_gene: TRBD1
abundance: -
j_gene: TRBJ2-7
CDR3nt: TGTGCCAGCAGCTCCCCCGGGACAGCAACCTACGAGCAGTACTTC
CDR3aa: CASSSPGTATYEQYF

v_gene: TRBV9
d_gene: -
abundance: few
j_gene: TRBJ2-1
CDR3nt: TGTGCCAGCAGCTCTTTTATGGATGAGCAGTTCTTC
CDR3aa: CASSSFMDEQFF

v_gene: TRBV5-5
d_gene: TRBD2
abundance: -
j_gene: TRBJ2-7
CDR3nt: TGTGCCAGCAGCTTATTACTAGCGGGAGGGCCGAACTACGAGCAGTACTTC
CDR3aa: CASSLLLAGGPNYEQYF

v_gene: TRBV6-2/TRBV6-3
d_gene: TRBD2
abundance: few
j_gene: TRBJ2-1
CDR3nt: TGTGCCAGCCGGGTACTAGCGGGAGGGCCTAGGAGGAATGAGCAGTTCTTC
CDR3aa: CASRVLAGGPRRNEQFF

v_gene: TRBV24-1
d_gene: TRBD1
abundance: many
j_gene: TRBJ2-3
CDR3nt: TGTGCCACCAGTGACCAGACAGGGGGTCCCATTGATACGCAGTATTTT
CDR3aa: CATSDQTGGPIDTQYF

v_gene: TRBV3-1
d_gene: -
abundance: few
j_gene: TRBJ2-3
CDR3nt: TGTGCCAGCAGCCGCAACCGGGACAGCACAGATACGCAGTATTTT
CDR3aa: CASSRNRDSTDTQYF

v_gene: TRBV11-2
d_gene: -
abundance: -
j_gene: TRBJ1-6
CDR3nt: TGTGCCAGCAGCAGACCCGTCGGGTCGTCCCTCCACTTT
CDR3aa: CASSRPVGSSLHF

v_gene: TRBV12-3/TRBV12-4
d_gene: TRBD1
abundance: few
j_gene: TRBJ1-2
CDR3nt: TGTGCCAGCAGTATTACAGGGGGAAGCTATGGCTACACCTTC
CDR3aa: CASSITGGSYGYTF

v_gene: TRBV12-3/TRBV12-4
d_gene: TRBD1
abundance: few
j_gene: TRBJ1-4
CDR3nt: TGTGCCAGCAGTGCTGGACAGGGATTATCTGAAAAACTGTTTTTT
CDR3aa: CASSAGQGLSEKLFF

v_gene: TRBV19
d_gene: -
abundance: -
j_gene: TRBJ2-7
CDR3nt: TGTGCCAGTAGTATACGCGGGGTCCCGCCGGCCGAGCAGTACTTC
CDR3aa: CASSIRGVPPAEQYF

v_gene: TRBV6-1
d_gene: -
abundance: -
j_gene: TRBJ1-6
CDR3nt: TGTGCCAGCAGACCCACAGGACTAGGTGCGAGCTCCTATAATTCACCCCTCCACTTT
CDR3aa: CASRPTGLGASSYNSPLHF

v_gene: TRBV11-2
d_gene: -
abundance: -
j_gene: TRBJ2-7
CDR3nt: TGTGCCAGCAGCCAGAGGGGCTTGAACTACGAGCAGTACTTC
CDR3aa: CASSQRGLNYEQYF

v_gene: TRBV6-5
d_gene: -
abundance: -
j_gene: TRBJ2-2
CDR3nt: TGTGCCAGCAGTTACTCAGTCAGGGGAACCGGGGAGCTGTTTTTT
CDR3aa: CASSYSVRGTGELFF

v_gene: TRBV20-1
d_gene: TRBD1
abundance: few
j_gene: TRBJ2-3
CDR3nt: TGCAGTGCTAGATACAGGGGCCATACGCAGTATTTT
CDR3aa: CSARYRGHTQYF

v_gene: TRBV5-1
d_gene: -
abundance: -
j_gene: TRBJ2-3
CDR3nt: TGCGCCAGCAGCTTGGTCGCGGGGCGCAGAGATACGCAGTATTTT
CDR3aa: CASSLVAGRRDTQYF

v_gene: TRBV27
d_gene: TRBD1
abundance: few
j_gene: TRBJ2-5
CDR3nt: TGTGCCAGCAGTCTTTTCCGAGGGGGCTCTTCCCCAGAGACCCAGTACTTC
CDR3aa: CASSLFRGGSSPETQYF

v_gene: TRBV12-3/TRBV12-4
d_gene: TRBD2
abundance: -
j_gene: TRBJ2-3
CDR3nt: TGTGCCAGCAGTTTATATGGGACGGGGGGGTACACAGATACGCAGTATTTT
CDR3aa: CASSLYGTGGYTDTQYF

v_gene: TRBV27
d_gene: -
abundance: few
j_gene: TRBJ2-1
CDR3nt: TGTGCCAGCAGTTTATTGCGTGGGACCTACAATGAGCAGTTCTTC
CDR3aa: CASSLLRGTYNEQFF

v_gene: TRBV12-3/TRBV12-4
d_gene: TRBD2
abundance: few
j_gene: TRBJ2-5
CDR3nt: TGTGCCAGCAGTTTTGGGAGGGCCGTGAAGACCCAGTACTTC
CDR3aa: CASSFGRAVKTQYF

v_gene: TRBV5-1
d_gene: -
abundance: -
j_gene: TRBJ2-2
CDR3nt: TGCGCCAGCAGCCCCACACCACAGGGGAACACCGGGGAGCTGTTTTTT
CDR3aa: CASSPTPQGNTGELFF

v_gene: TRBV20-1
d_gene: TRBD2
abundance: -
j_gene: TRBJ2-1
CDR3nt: TGCAGTGCTAGAGACCCGCGTGGGACTAGCGGGGGCTACAATGAGCAGTTCTTC
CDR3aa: CSARDPRGTSGGYNEQFF

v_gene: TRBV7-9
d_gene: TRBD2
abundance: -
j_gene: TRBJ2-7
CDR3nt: TGTGCCAGCAGCTTAGCCACCGCAGCGGGAGGGCTCTACGAGCAGTACTTC
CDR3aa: CASSLATAAGGLYEQYF

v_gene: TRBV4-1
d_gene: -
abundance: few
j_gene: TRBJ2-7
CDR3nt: TGCGCCAGCAGCCACCGACTGCAGGGTTCCCCCTACGAGCAGTACTTC
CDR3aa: CASSHRLQGSPYEQYF

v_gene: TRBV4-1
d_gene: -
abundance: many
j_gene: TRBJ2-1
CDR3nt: TGCGCCAGCAGCCAAGGTCAATGGGACAATGAGCAGTTCTTC
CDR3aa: CASSQGQWDNEQFF

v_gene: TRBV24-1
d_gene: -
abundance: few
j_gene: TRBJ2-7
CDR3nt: TGTGCCACCAGTGATCACCCCGGGACAAACGAGCAGTACTTC
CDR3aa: CATSDHPGTNEQYF

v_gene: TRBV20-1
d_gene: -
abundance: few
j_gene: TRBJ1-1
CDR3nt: TGCAGTGCTAGTTCCCGGGACTACACTGAAGCTTTCTTT
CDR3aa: CSASSRDYTEAFF

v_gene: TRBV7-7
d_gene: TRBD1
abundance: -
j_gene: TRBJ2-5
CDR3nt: TGTGCCAGCAGCTTAGTTCGGACAGGGGGAGAGACCCAGTACTTC
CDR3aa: CASSLVRTGGETQYF

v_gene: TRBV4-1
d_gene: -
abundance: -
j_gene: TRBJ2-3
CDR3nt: TGCGCCAGCAGCCATCCGCGGGCTAGCAGCACAGATACGCAGTATTTT
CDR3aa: CASSHPRASSTDTQYF

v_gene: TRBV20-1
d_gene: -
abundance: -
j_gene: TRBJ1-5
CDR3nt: TGCAGTGCTAGAGATATAGGATATAGCAATCAGCCCCAGCATTTT
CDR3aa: CSARDIGYSNQPQHF

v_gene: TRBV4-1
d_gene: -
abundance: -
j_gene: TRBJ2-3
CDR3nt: TGCGCCAGCAGCCAAGATTGGTCAGCCGTGAGGGGTCTTAGCACAGATACGCAGTATTTT
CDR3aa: CASSQDWSAVRGLSTDTQYF

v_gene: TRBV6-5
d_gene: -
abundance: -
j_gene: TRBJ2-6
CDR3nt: TGTGCCAGCAGTTTTCGCAGAGACGGCTCTGGGGCCAACGTCCTGACTTTC
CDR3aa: CASSFRRDGSGANVLTF

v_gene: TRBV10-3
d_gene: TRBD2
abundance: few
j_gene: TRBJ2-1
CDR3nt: TGTGCCATCAGCATAGGACTAGCGACCTACAATGAGCAGTTCTTC
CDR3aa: CAISIGLATYNEQFF

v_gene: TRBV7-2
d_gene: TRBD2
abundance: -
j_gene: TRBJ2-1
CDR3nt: TGTGCCAGCAGCTTAATGCGGGGGGCCGTCTCCGGTGAGCAGTTCTTC
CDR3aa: CASSLMRGAVSGEQFF

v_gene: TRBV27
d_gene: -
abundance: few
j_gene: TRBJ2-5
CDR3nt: TGTGCCAGCAGTTTATCGGGCGGACTAAGGGAAGGGACCCAGTACTTC
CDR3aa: CASSLSGGLREGTQYF

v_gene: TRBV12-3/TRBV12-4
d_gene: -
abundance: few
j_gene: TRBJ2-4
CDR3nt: TGTGCCAGCAGTTACCCAGGGCCTCTAGCCAAAAACATTCAGTACTTC
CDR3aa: CASSYPGPLAKNIQYF

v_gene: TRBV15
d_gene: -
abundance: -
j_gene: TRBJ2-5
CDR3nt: TGTGCCACCAGCAGGGGGCAAGAGACCCAGTACTTC
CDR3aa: CATSRGQETQYF

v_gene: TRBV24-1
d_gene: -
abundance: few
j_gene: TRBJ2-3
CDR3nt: TGTGCCACCAGTGACCTCCAGCACACAGATACGCAGTATTTT
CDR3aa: CATSDLQHTDTQYF

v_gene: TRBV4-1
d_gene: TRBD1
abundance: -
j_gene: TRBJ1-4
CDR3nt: TGCGCCAGCAGAGCAAGAGGGACAGGGGACCGAAAACTGTTTTTT
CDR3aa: CASRARGTGDRKLFF

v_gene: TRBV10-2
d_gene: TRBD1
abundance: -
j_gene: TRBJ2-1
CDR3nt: TGCGCCAGCAGTGAGCGCCGGGACAGGGACTACAATGAGCAGTTCTTC
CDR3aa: CASSERRDRDYNEQFF

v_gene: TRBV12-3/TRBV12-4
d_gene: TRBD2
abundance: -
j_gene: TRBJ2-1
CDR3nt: TGTGCCAGCAGCGATTGGGCGGGAGGTTTACTCTACAATGAGCAGTTCTTC
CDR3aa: CASSDWAGGLLYNEQFF

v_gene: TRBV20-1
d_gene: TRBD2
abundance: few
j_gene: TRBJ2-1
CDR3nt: TGCAGTGCCTTAGCGGGAGAGTACAATGAGCAGTTCTTC
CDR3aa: CSALAGEYNEQFF

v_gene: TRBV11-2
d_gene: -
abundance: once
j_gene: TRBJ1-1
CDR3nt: TGTGCCAGCAGCTTAGAACTCCGGTCTGAAGCTTTCTTT
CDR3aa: CASSLELRSEAFF

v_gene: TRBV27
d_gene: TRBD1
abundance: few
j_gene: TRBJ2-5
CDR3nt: TGTGCCAGCAGTTTATCTCCGACAGGGATGGAGACCCAGTACTTC
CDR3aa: CASSLSPTGMETQYF

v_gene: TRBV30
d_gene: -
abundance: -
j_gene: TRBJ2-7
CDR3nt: TGTGCCTGGAGGAGGGCTGTCCCCCTCGGCTACGAGCAGTACTTC
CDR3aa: CAWRRAVPLGYEQYF

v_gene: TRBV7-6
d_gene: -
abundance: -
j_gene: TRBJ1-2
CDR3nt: TGTGCCAGCAGCTCCGGGGCAGGCCGACTTTCTAACTATGGCTACACCTTC
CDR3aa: CASSSGAGRLSNYGYTF

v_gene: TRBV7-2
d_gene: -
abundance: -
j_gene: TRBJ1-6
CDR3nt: TGTGCCAGCAGCTTAAGAAGGGATTCACCCCTCCACTTT
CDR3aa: CASSLRRDSPLHF

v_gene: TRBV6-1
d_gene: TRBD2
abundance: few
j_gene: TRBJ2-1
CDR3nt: TGTGCCAGCAGTGTCGGGAGCGGGAGCCCCAAGAGGAATGAGCAGTTCTTC
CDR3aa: CASSVGSGSPKRNEQFF